This T cell receptor beta chain was recovered during a study of blood T cell repertoires in COVID-19. Study-level background: In each case, the material was cDNA or gDNA derived from T cells, B-cell-depleted T cells, or PBMCs.

Per the study methods: Amplifying reference gene primers gave estimates of nucleated cell counts. Repertoires were generated with immunoSEQ multiplex PCR, while TCRdb's copy carries only in-frame clones and drops some. V and J calls plus clone size are reproduced from that table; the DNA served to infer D and trimming. The table includes 250,000 to 400,000 clones, around 89% detected once. V lost 6 bases to trimming and J lost 6 bases; unmatched junction nucleotides: 3. Germline CDR1 is MNHEY and CDR2 is SVGAGI. The CDR3 has 14 residues. The sequenced sample consisted of peripheral blood. The chain combines TRBV6-5 with TRBJ2-1, with TRBD2 identical over 12 bases. This clonotype was sampled from a young woman with COVID-19, enrolled during active disease. This CDR3 reads CASSLAGGINEQFF. The CDR3, as DNA: TGTGCCAGCAGCCTAGCGGGGGGGATCAATGAGCAGTTCTTC.